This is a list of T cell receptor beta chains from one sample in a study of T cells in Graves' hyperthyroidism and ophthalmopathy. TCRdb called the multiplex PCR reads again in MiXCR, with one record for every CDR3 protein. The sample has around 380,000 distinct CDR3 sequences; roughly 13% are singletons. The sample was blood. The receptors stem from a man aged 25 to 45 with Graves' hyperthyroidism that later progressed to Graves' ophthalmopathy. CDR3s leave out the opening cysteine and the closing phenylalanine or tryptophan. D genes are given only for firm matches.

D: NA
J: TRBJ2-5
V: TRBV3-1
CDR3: ASGTQGHETQY

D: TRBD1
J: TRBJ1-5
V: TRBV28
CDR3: ASSQGQGRNQPQH

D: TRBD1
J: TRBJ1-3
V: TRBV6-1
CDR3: ASRGQGATGNTIY

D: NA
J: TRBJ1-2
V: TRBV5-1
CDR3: ASSLERRQTPNYGYT

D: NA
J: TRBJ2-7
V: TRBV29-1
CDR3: SVDGGPIAYEQY

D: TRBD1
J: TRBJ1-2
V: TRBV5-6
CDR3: ASSSTGHGYT

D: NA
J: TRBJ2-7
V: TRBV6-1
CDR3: ASTRGPTGYEQY

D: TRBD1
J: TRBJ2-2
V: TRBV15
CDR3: ATSRDTGGPTGELF

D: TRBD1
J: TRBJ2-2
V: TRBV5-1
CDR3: ASSLTGANTGELF

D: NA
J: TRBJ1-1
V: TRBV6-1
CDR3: ASSYQKGSYTEAF

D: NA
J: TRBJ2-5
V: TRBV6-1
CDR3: ASSIGLYPQETQY

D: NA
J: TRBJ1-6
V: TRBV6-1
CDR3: ASKSGGWSPLH

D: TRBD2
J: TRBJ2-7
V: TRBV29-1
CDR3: SVISGSSYEQY

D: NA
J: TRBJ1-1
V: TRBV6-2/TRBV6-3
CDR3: ASSYPRPEAF

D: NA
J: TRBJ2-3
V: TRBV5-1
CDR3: ASSLAKGITDTQY

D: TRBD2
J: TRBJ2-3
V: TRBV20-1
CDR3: SASSGGYTDTQY

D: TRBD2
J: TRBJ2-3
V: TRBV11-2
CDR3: ASSPMGGTSGGTDTQY

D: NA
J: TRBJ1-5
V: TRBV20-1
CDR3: SARERARNQPQH

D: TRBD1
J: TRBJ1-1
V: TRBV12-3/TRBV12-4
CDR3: ASSSRGTTEAF

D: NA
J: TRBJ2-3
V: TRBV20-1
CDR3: SARNPGAGDTQY

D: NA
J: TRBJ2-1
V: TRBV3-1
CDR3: ASSRGVGGEQF

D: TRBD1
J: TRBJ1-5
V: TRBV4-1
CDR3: ASSHRTGTGGSQPQH

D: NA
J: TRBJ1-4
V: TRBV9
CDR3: ASGLGQPNEKLF

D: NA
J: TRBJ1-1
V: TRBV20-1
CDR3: SPVNRRLIPRPNTEAF

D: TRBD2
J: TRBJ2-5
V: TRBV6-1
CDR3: ASSPLAGAETQY

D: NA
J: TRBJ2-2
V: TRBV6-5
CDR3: ASSYSIQGGGELF

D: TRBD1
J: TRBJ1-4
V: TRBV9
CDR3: ASSDPGTANEKLF